What follows describes a single TCR beta chain. This specimen belongs to a study of PD-1 and CTLA-4 blockade in melanoma. Profiled with immunoSEQ multiplex PCR; TCRdb holds only in-frame clones, not every one. The sample lists 30,000 to 35,000 clones; around 93% were seen once. This CDR3 is 13 amino acids long. Trimming took off 6 bases at V and 6 bases at J, with 14 bases between the two ends. Germline V lookup: CDR1 MNHEY, CDR2 SVGAGI. The clonotype comes from a human donor with melanoma. J is TRBJ1-1 and V is TRBV6-5; D ambiguous. The sequenced sample was CD8+ T cells from peripheral blood, obtained from a patient given anti-PD-1 treatment. The CDR3 protein is CASRVSIAAEAFF. In DNA form, the CDR3 reads TGTGCCAGCAGAGTTTCTATAGCCGCTGAAGCTTTCTTT.